This TCR beta chain was recorded in a study of sequential checkpoint blockade in melanoma. Study-wide context: Randomization was 1:1 between first-line nivolumab→ipilimumab and ipilimumab→nivolumab.

Germline V CDR1 and CDR2: SEHNR, FQNEAQ (reference sequence). The trim removed 3 bases at V and 7 bases at J, leaving 6 bases unmatched. This CDR3 contains 15 residues. Using immunoSEQ multiplex PCR, the repertoire was profiled, and TCRdb retains in-frame clones only, with some absent. This table has approximately 8,800 clones, 71% appearing once. In this sample, this clone turned up a few times. The treatment denotes: randomized to nivolumab then ipilimumab (arm A) or the reverse (arm B). None of the patients previously received DNA-damaging chemotherapy. From thawed PBMCs, live CD3+CD8+ cells negative for CD19 and CD56 were sorted.

Sequencing used CD8+ T cells sorted from blood (inferred from file names), obtained from a patient given nivolumab and ipilimumab in sequence. The receptor was derived from a human donor with melanoma. The chain recombines TRBV7-9 with TRBJ1-6, with TRBD1 matching over 7 bases. For the CDR3, the DNA is TGTGCCAGCAGCTTTGAACGGGACAGAAATTCACCCCTCCACTTT. Residues: CASSFERDRNSPLHF.